This entry concerns a single TCR beta chain. In the authors' methods: By means of reference gene primer amplification, nucleated cell counts were estimated. Sequencing used immunoSEQ multiplex PCR; TCRdb keeps in-frame clones, though not all of them. V, J and clone size reflect that table, while D and trimming were determined from the DNA. The table records 150,000 or so clones, 75% to 90% of them present only once. These data are taken from a study of blood T cell repertoires in COVID-19. Study context: There were acute and convalescent COVID-19 samples, and they came from the United States, Italy and Spain.

Patients of the Seattle cohort, enrolled during active infection, were followed longitudinally. J was trimmed by 8 bases and V by 0 bases; bases with no gene match: 7. CDR1 and CDR2 (germline): SGHRS, YFSETQ. There are 17 residues in the CDR3. The chain employs TRBV5-1 and TRBJ2-1; 14 nucleotides align to TRBD2. The sequence was obtained from a young man with COVID-19, enrolled during active disease. Specimen: peripheral blood. CDR3 nucleotides: TGCGCCAGCAGCTTGGTGGGGGGACTAGCGGGAGTTCATGAGCAGTTCTTC. Amino acid sequence: CASSLVGGLAGVHEQFF.